Listed here are 17 T cell receptor beta chains from one sample, sequenced in a study of shared clonotypes between healthy human individuals. TCRdb's copy holds only in-frame clones and misses some; the assay was immunoSEQ multiplex PCR. The data show under 1 million clones, 96% seen once. CD45RO-negative cells were positively selected for CCR7, leaving out terminally differentiated effector memory CD45RA+ cells. The sequenced sample consisted of naive CD8+ T cells sorted from blood. The source of these receptors is a man aged 30 to 39 in good health.

The genes are TRBV5-4 and TRBJ2-7, with D perhaps matching TRBD2 (5 bases). The CDR3 sequence is 13 residues long. CDR1 is SGHNT and CDR2 is YYREEE in the germline V gene (reference sequence). V lost 2 bases and J 5 bases, leaving 11 bases between the germline ends. This CDR3 reads CASSFGGANEQYF. CDR3 DNA: TGTGCCAGCAGCTTTGGAGGAGCCAACGAGCAGTACTTC. Together with reference TRBV5-4 and TRBJ2-7, the CDR3 gives the full variable domain: ETGVTQSPTHLIKTRGQQVTLRCSSQSGHNTVSWYQQALGQGPQFIFQYYREEENGRGNFPPRFSGLQFPNYSSELNVNALELDDSALYLCASSFGGANEQYFGPGTRLTVT.

The chain joins TRBV5-4 to TRBJ2-5; TRBD2 agrees at 12 bases. Germline trimming cut 4 bases from V and 5 bases from J; bases unmatched to any gene: 15. This CDR3 has 18 residues. The V gene's germline CDR1 is SGHNT and CDR2 YYREEE (reference sequence). This CDR3 is CASSAGTSGLGGWETQYF. DNA of the CDR3: TGTGCCAGCAGCGCCGGGACTAGCGGGCTTGGGGGCTGGGAGACCCAGTACTTC. The whole variable domain, filled in from reference TRBV5-4 and TRBJ2-5, reads ETGVTQSPTHLIKTRGQQVTLRCSSQSGHNTVSWYQQALGQGPQFIFQYYREEENGRGNFPPRFSGLQFPNYSSELNVNALELDDSALYLCASSAGTSGLGGWETQYFGPGTRLLVL.

V and J are TRBV28 and TRBJ1-2; 8 positions match TRBD1. Germline values: CDR1 MDHEN, CDR2 SYDVKM. The length of the CDR3 is 14 residues. The V gene end was trimmed by 4 bases and the J gene end by 1 base; junction bases not matched to a gene: 2. The CDR3 loop is CASSSDRDNYGYTF. CDR3 bases: TGTGCCAGCAGTTCGGACAGGGATAACTATGGCTACACCTTC.

The chain combines TRBV4-1 with TRBJ2-1; 9 positions agree with TRBD2. V lost 0 bases to trimming and J lost 10 bases; unmatched junction nucleotides: 7. This CDR3 has 15 residues. Germline-derived CDR1 and CDR2 are MGHRA and YSYEKL. This CDR3 is CASSQEWASGDEQFF. CDR3 sequence (DNA): TGCGCCAGCAGCCAAGAATGGGCTAGCGGGGACGAGCAGTTCTTC.

The chain has TRBV9 and TRBJ1-3, with 9 nucleotides matching TRBD1. Germline trimming cut 3 bases from V and 4 bases from J; bases unmatched to any gene: 14. The CDR3 is made up of 18 amino acids. The germline CDR1 and CDR2 sequences are SGDLS and YYNGEE. The CDR3 loop reads CASSARLDRGPPGNTIYF. CDR3 coding DNA: TGTGCCAGCAGCGCGAGATTGGACAGGGGCCCTCCGGGAAACACCATATATTTT.

The rearrangement joins TRBV30 to TRBJ2-7; D possibly corresponds to TRBD1 (6 bases). The CDR3 length is 11 residues. Germline V gene data show CDR1 as GTSNPN and CDR2 as SVGIG (reference sequence). Trimming pared 5 bases from V and 9 bases from J, leaving 14 bases between. The CDR3 sequence is CAWRGGGGQYF. The CDR3 bases are TGTGCCTGGCGTGGGGGCGGCGGGCAGTACTTC.

V usage is TRBV7-6 and J usage is TRBJ2-3; no firm D call. Trimming stripped 2 bases from V and 0 bases from J, with 3 bases between. Per germline, CDR1 SGHVS and CDR2 FNYEAQ. The CDR3 totals 13 residues. This CDR3 is CASSLISTDTQYF. DNA of the CDR3: TGTGCCAGCAGCTTAATTAGCACAGATACGCAGTATTTT.

The chain carries TRBV2 and TRBJ2-3; D could derive from TRBD1 or TRBD2 (6 bases each). Germline assignment: CDR1 SNHLY and CDR2 FYNNEI. With 9 bases removed from V and 3 bases from J, the gap between germline ends came to 22 bases. The CDR3 has 16 amino acids. The CDR3 coding sequence is TGTGCCAGAACCCCCACTAGCTCCCAGGGGACAGATACGCAGTATTTT. As protein: CARTPTSSQGTDTQYF. The full variable domain, rest sourced from reference TRBV2 and TRBJ2-3, is EPEVTQTPSHQVTQMGQEVILRCVPISNHLYFYWYRQILGQKVEFLVSFYNNEISEKSEIFDDQFSVERPDGSNFTLKIRSTKLEDSAMYFCARTPTSSQGTDTQYFGPGTRLTVL.

The J gene is TRBJ2-5, the V gene TRBV9; 7 bases are a match to TRBD1. This CDR3 contains 14 residues. Trimming cost V 6 bases and J 6 bases; bases outside gene matches: 11. CDR1 and CDR2 (germline): SGDLS, YYNGEE. The CDR3 protein is CASILSPRGKTQYF. The CDR3 DNA reads as TGTGCCAGCATCCTTAGCCCCAGGGGGAAGACCCAGTACTTC.

The V gene is TRBV7-9, the J gene TRBJ1-4; D unclear. The CDR3 has 16 amino acids. The germline V and J ends were trimmed by 5 bases and 7 bases, with 20 bases remaining between them. The germline gives CDR1 SEHNR, CDR2 FQNEAQ (reference sequence). CDR3 sequence: CASSPELMIPGEKLFF. The CDR3 DNA reads TGTGCCAGCAGCCCGGAGTTGATGATTCCCGGTGAAAAACTGTTTTTT.

The chain combines TRBV5-5 with TRBJ2-2; D call uncertain. Germline lookup yields CDR1 SGHKS and CDR2 YYEKEE (reference sequence). V lost 6 bases, J lost 0 bases, and 9 bases lay in between. CDR3 length: 14 amino acids. The CDR3 loop reads CASTPTTNTGELFF. The CDR3 DNA reads TGTGCCAGCACCCCGACCACGAACACCGGGGAGCTGTTTTTT.

The rearrangement uses TRBV29-1 and TRBJ2-7, with D tentatively TRBD2 (5 bases). Trimming stripped 4 bases from V and 3 bases from J, with 10 bases between. CDR1 is SQVTM, CDR2 ANQGSEA, per germline. The CDR3 consists of 12 residues. The CDR3 coding sequence is TGCAGCGTTGTACACGGGAACTACGAGCAGTACTTC. Translated: CSVVHGNYEQYF.

This clone appeared a single time. The chain uses TRBV7-5 and TRBJ1-5. TRBV7-5 constitutes a pseudogene. The CDR3 totals 15 residues. The CDR3 sequence is CARSSGNYSNQPQHF. For the CDR3, the DNA is TGTGCCAGAAGCTCCGGAAATTATAGCAATCAGCCCCAGCATTTT.

Comments on this clone: The sample has other DNA sequences that encode this CDR3 too. The chain uses TRBV27 and TRBJ2-1; D is undetermined. The V end was cut by 6 bases, the J end by 6 bases, with 9 bases between. The CDR3 is 12 amino acids. Per the germline V gene, CDR1 is MNHEY and CDR2 is SMNVEV (reference sequence). CDR3 region: CASSPGRNEQFF. The DNA of the CDR3 is TGTGCCAGCAGCCCCGGGCGCAATGAGCAGTTCTTC.

V is TRBV27 and J is TRBJ2-7; D remains unclear. The V end was cut by 2 bases, the J end by 3 bases, with 11 bases between. The CDR3 sequence is 14 residues long. Germline V lookup: CDR1 MNHEY, CDR2 SMNVEV (reference sequence). For the CDR3, the DNA is TGTGCCAGCAGTTTAGGGCAGAGCAACTACGAGCAGTACTTC. Translation gives CASSLGQSNYEQYF.

This chain joins TRBV29-1 and TRBJ2-3; no clear D gene. CDR1 is SQVTM, CDR2 ANQGSEA, per germline. Trimming pared 3 bases from V and 4 bases from J, leaving 11 bases between. This CDR3 spans 13 amino acids. The CDR3 loop is CSVDRLDSDTQYF. The CDR3 region has the DNA TGCAGCGTTGATAGGCTAGACTCAGATACGCAGTATTTT.

The chain couples TRBV15 to TRBJ1-4; no firm D call. V was shortened by 5 bases and J by 6 bases, with 10 bases between the two germline ends. The germline V gene has CDR1 LNHNV and CDR2 YYDKDF (reference sequence). The CDR3 runs to 13 residues. CDR3 region: CATSDEGDEKLFF. CDR3 nucleotides: TGTGCCACCAGCGATGAGGGTGATGAAAAACTGTTTTTT.